Listed here is a single T cell receptor beta chain. Sequencing was performed with immunoSEQ multiplex PCR; in TCRdb, only in-frame clones are kept and a portion is missing. This sample has roughly 120,000 clones; more than 75% occur once, and the top ten carry 3% to 4%. This sample is part of a study of blood T cell repertoires in COVID-19. On the study more broadly: Some COVID-19 samples were acute and others convalescent; all came from the United States, Italy and Spain. The analysed material was cDNA or gDNA that came from T cells, B-cell-depleted T cells, or PBMCs.

CDR1 and CDR2 (germline): SGHRS, YFSETQ. The V gene lost 0 bases and the J gene lost 2 bases, with 8 bases spanning the gap. This CDR3 is built from 14 residues. The receptor's source is a man in his forties or fifties with active COVID-19. What was sequenced was peripheral blood. J is TRBJ2-5 and V is TRBV5-1; D might be TRBD2 (5 bases). The CDR3 bases are TGCGCCAGCAGCTTGGGGGCGGGTCAAGAGACCCAGTACTTC. As protein: CASSLGAGQETQYF.